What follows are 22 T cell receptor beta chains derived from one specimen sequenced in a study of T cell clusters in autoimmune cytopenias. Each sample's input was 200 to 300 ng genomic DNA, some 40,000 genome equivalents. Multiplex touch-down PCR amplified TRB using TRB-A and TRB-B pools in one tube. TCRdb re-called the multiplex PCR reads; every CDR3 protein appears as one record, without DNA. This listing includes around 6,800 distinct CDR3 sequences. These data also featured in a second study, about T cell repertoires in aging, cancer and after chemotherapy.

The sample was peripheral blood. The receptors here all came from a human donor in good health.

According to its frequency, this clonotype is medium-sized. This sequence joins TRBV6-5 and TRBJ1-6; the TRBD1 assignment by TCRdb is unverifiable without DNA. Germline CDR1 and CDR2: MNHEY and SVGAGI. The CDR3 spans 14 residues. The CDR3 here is CASSALAGGSPLHF.

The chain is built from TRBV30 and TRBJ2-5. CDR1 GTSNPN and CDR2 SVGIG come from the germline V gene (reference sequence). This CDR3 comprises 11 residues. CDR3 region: CAWSIGETQYF. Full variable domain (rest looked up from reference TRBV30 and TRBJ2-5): SQTIHQWPATLVQPVGSPLSLECTVEGTSNPNLYWYRQAAGRGLQLLFYSVGIGQISSEVPQNLSASRPQDRQFILSSKKLLLSDSGFYLCAWSIGETQYFGPGTRLLVL.

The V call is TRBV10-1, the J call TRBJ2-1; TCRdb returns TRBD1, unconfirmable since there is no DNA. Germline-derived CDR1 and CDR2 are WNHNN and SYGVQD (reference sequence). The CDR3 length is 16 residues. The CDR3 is CASSHRTGSVGYEQFF.

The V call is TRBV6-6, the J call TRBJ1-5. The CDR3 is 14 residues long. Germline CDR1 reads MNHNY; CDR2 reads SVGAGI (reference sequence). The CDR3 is CASSQSSFNQPQHF.

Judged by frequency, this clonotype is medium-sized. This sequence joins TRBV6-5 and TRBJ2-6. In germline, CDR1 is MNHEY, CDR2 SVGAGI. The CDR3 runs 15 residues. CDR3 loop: CASSSGSSGANVLTF.

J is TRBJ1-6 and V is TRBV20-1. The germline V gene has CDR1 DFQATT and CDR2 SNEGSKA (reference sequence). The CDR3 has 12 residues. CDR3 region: CSARVANSPLHF.

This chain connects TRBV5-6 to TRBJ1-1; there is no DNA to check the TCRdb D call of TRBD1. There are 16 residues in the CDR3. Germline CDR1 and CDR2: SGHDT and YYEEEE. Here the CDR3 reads CASSSGPGQLNTEAFF.

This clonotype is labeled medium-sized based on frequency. The CDR3 protein is CASSYSTQGWTEAFF. V and J are TRBV6-5 and TRBJ1-1; the TRBD1 assignment by TCRdb is unverifiable without DNA. Germline values: CDR1 MNHEY, CDR2 SVGAGI. This CDR3 comprises 15 residues.

The CDR3 sequence: CASSLLGGVSDTQYF. The genes are TRBV6-2 or TRBV6-3 and TRBJ2-3; checking the TCRdb D call of TRBD1 is not possible without DNA. The CDR3 is made up of 15 amino acids. Germline-derived CDR1 and CDR2 are MNHEY and SVGEGT.

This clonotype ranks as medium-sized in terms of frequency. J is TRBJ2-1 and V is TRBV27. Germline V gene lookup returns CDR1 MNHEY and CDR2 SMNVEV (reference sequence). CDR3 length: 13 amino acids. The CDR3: CASSTWTYNEQFF.

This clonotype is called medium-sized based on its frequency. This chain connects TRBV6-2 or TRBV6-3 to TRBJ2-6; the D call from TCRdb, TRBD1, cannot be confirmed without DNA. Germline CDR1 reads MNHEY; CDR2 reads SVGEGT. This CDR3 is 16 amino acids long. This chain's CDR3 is CASSKRGGVGANVLTF.

CDR3 residues: CASSLLTGQGFAEAFF. The gene calls are TRBV27 and TRBJ1-1; the D call of TRBD1 rests on TCRdb alone, since no DNA is present to check it. Germline CDR1 is MNHEY and CDR2 is SMNVEV (reference sequence). The CDR3 contains 16 residues.

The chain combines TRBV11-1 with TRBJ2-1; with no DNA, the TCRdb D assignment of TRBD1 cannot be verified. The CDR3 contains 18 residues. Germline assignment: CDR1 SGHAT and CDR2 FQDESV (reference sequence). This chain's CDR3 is CASSLDRGTGQLTNEQFF.

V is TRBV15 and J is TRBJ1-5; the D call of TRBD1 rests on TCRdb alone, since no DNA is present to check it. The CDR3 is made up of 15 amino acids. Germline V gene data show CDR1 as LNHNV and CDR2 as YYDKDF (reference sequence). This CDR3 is CATSPQGSGNQPQHF. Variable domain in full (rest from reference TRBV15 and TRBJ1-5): DAMVIQNPRYQVTQFGKPVTLSCSQTLNHNVMYWYQQKSSQAPKLLFHYYDKDFNNEADTPDNFQSRRPNTSFCFLDIRSPGLGDTAMYLCATSPQGSGNQPQHFGDGTRLSIL.

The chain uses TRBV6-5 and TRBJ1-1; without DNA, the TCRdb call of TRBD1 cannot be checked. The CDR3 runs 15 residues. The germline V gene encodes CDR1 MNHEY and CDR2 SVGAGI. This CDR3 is CASSLFDRENTEAFF.

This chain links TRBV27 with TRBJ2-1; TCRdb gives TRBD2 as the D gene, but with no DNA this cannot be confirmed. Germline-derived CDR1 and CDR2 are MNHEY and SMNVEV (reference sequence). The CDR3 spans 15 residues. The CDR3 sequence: CASSLRIWRGDEQFF.

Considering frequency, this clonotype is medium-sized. The CDR3: CASSDTSLGYGYTF. The chain employs TRBV6-4 and TRBJ1-2. In germline, CDR1 is MRHNA, CDR2 SNTAGT. The CDR3 has 14 residues.

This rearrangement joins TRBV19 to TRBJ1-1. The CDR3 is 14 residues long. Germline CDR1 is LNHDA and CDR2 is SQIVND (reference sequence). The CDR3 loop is CASSIVVGNTEAFF.

CDR3 residues: CAISLGEGDTQYF. The chain combines TRBV10-3 with TRBJ2-3; lacking DNA, the TRBD2 call made by TCRdb goes unchecked. The CDR3 loop spans 13 amino acids. CDR1 ENHRY and CDR2 SYGVKD come from the germline V gene.

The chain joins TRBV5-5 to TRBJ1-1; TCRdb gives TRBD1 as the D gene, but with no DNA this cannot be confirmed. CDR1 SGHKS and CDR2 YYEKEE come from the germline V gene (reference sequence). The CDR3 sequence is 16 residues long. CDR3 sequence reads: CASSSAKQGANTEAFF.

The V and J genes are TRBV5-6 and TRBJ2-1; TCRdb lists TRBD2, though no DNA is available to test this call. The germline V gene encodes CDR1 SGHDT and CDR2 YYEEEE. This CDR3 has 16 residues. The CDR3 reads CASSLAVAGRGHEQFF.

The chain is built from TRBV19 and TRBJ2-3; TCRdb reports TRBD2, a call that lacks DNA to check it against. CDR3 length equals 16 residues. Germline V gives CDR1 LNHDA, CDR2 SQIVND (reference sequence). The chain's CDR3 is CASSLDSGGGTDTQYF. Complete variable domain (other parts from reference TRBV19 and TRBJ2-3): DGGITQSPKYLFRKEGQNVTLSCEQNLNHDAMYWYRQDPGQGLRLIYYSQIVNDFQKGDIAEGYSVSREKKESFPLTVTSAQKNPTAFYLCASSLDSGGGTDTQYFGPGTRLTVL.